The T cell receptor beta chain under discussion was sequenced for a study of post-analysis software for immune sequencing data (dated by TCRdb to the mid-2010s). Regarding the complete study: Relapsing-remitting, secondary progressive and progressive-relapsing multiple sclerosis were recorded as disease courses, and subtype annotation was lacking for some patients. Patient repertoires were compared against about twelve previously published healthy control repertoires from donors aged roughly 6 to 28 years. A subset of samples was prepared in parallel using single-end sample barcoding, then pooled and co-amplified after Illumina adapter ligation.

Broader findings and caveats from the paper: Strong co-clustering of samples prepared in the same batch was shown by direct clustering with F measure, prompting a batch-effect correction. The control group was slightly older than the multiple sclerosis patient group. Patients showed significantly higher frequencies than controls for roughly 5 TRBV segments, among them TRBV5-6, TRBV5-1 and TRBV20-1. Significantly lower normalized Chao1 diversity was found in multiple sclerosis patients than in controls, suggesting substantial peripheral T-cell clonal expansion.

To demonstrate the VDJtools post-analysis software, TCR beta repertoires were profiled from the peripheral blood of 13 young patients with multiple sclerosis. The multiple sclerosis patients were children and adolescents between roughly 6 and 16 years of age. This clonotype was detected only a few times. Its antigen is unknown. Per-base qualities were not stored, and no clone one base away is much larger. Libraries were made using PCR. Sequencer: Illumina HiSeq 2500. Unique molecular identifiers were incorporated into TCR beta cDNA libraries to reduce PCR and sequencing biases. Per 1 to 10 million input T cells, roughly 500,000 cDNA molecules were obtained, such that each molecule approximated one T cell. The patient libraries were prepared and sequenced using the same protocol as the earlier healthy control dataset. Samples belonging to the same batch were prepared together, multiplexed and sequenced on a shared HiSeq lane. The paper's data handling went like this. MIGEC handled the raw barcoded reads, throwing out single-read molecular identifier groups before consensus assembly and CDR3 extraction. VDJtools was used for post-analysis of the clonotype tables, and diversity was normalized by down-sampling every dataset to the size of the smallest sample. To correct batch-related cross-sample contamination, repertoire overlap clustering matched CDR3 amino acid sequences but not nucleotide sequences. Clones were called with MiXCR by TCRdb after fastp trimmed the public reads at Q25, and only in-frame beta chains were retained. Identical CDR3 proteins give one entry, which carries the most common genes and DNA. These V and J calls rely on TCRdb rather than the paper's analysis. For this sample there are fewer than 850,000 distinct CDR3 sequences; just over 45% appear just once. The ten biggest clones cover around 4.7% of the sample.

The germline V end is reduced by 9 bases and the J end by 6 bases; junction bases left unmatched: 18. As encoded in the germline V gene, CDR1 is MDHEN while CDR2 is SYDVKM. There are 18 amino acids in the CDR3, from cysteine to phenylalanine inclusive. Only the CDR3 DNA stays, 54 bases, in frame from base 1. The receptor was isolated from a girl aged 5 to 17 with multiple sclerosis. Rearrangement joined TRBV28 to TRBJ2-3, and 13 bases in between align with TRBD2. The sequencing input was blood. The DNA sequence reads TGTGCCAGTTGGGGGGGGACTAGCGGGACGAGTCGGGCGGATACGCAGTATTTT. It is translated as CASWGGTSGTSRADTQYF.